This T cell receptor (beta chain) was identified during a study of blood T cells in healthy people across ages. Notes on the study in general: From one million sequenced T cells, diversity estimates were lower bounds.

CDR1 is LGHDT, CDR2 YNNKEL, per germline (reference sequence). There are 13 residues in the CDR3. V shed 4 bases and J shed 3 bases, with 7 bases lying between them. As regards this clonotype: Its antigen is undetermined.

Through a sample-barcoded 5' primer and a J-beta primer mix, a second PCR was run for roughly 7 to 12 cycles. Tagging of each cDNA molecule was performed by a template-switch adaptor with 12 random nucleotides. TCRdb reanalysed the 5' RACE reads using MiXCR and keeps one entry per CDR3 protein. This table has around 870,000 distinct CDR3 sequences, more than 25% appearing once. Sample: blood. The sequence was collected from an elderly woman in good health. The chain uses TRBV3-1 and TRBJ1-5; D gene unclear. In DNA form, the CDR3 reads TGTGCCAGCAGCCCTCAAGCCAATCAGCCCCAGCATTTT. It yields the protein CASSPQANQPQHF.